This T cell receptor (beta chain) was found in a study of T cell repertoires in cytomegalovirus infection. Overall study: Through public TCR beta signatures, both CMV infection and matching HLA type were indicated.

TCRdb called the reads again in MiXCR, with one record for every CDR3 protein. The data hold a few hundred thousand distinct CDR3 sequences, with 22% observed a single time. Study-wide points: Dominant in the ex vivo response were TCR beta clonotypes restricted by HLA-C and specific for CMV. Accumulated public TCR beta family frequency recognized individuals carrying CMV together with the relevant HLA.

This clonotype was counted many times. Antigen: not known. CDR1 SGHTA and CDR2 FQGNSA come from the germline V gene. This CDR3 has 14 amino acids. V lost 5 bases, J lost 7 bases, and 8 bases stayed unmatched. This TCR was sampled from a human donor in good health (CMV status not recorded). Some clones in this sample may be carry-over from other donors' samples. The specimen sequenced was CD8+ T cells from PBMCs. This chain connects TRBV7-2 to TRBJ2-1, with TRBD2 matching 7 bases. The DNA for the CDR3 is TGTGCCAGCAGCCCATTCGGCGGGGGTAATGAGCAGTTCTTC. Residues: CASSPFGGGNEQFF.